This passage covers 22 T cell receptor beta chains from one sample sequenced in a study of cytomegalovirus exposure and HLA in healthy donors. PCR primers comprised 60 Vbeta and 13 Jbeta primers. TCRdb's table, derived via immunoSEQ multiplex PCR, lists solely in-frame clones and lacks some. The data show around 170,000 clones, with 75% to 90% seen just once and 2.6% held by the top ten. The material sequenced was PBMCs. The receptors stem from a woman between 45 and 60 years old in good health and CMV-seropositive.

The chain uses TRBV29-1 and TRBJ1-1; 9 positions agree with TRBD1. This CDR3 is 12 amino acids long. The germline V gene has CDR1 SQVTM and CDR2 ANQGSEA. V trimming: 7 bases; J trimming: 4 bases; junction bases outside the gene matches: 4. The CDR3 bases are TGCAGCGCGGACAGGGGATCCACTGAAGCTTTCTTT. Encoded protein: CSADRGSTEAFF.

The rearrangement uses TRBV18 and TRBJ2-7, with a possible D match to TRBD1 (6 bases). V was cut by 3 bases and J by 2 bases, with 14 bases left in between. The CDR3 contains 15 residues. Germline CDR1 reads KGHSH; CDR2 reads LQKENI. The CDR3 region is CASSPWGQGPYEQYF. DNA of the CDR3: TGTGCCAGCTCACCGTGGGGGCAGGGGCCCTACGAGCAGTACTTC. The whole variable domain, remainder taken from reference TRBV18 and TRBJ2-7, is NAGVMQNPRHLVRRRGQEARLRCSPMKGHSHVYWYRQLPEEGLKFMVYLQKENIIDESGMPKERFSAEFPKEGPSILRIQQVVRGDSAAYFCASSPWGQGPYEQYFGPGTRLTVT.

J is TRBJ1-3 and V is TRBV30; 7 bases map to TRBD1. The CDR3 sequence is 12 residues long. CDR1 GTSNPN and CDR2 SVGIG come from the germline V gene (reference sequence). In DNA form, the CDR3 reads TGTGCTTCCAGGGGGACTGGAAACACCATATATTTT. Amino acids: CASRGTGNTIYF.

V gene TRBV14 combines with J gene TRBJ1-3, with D possibly TRBD1 on 5 matching bases. The CDR3 consists of 13 residues. V shed 7 bases and J shed 3 bases, with 10 bases lying between them. Germline CDR1 reads SGHDN; CDR2 reads FVKESK. The CDR3 sequence is CASNHGGGNTIYF. CDR3 in DNA: TGTGCCAGCAACCACGGGGGTGGAAACACCATATATTTT.

This chain joins TRBV18 and TRBJ1-5; D call uncertain. This CDR3 has 13 amino acids. The V and J ends lost 5 bases and 5 bases respectively, with 10 bases between them. Germline lookup yields CDR1 KGHSH and CDR2 LQKENI. The CDR3 reads CASSRHTDQPQHF. The CDR3 nucleotides are TGTGCCAGCTCAAGACACACGGATCAGCCCCAGCATTTT.

To note about this clone: A read error may produce the germline difference seen at one junction end. The identical CDR3 is also encoded by other nucleotide sequences in the sample. The chain carries TRBV20-1 and TRBJ2-5; 7 bases match TRBD2. Germline CDR1 DFQATT, CDR2 SNEGSKA (reference sequence). The CDR3 has 11 amino acids. The CDR3 DNA is TGCAGTGCTGGGGAGGGAGAGGCCCAGTACTTC. Encoded protein: CSAGEGEAQYF.

This sequence joins TRBV4-1 and TRBJ1-5; 10 bases fit TRBD1. CDR3 size: 19 residues. J gave up 0 bases and V 1 base, and 9 bases lay outside the gene matches. In germline, CDR1 is MGHRA, CDR2 YSYEKL. The CDR3 spells CASSQVSGQGTNSNQPQHF. The CDR3 region has the DNA TGCGCCAGCAGCCAAGTATCGGGACAGGGGACTAATAGCAATCAGCCCCAGCATTTT.

This sequence joins TRBV11-2 and TRBJ2-6; 7 bases agree with TRBD1. CDR3 length: 15 residues. V lost 6 bases and J lost 3; bases outside the gene matches: 5. CDR1 SGHAT and CDR2 FQNNGV come from the germline V gene. CDR3 nucleotides: TGTGCCAGCAGATATACAGGGGATGGGGCCAACGTCCTGACTTTC. It codes for CASRYTGDGANVLTF.

This rearrangement joins TRBV10-3 to TRBJ2-7; 10 nucleotides align to TRBD1. The V and J ends lost 7 bases and 5 bases, in that order; junction bases with no gene match: 8. This CDR3 spans 14 amino acids. From germline, CDR1 is ENHRY and CDR2 SYGVKD. CDR3 loop: CAIKKGQGMDEQYF. CDR3 DNA sequence: TGTGCCATCAAGAAGGGACAGGGGATGGACGAGCAGTACTTC.

The J gene is TRBJ2-5, the V gene TRBV7-9, with TRBD1 matching over 9 bases. With V trimmed by 5 bases and J by 4 bases, 8 bases remained unmatched. Per germline, CDR1 SEHNR and CDR2 FQNEAQ (reference sequence). The CDR3 is 15 residues long. The CDR3: CASSPGTGFSETQYF. The CDR3 nucleotides read TGTGCCAGCAGCCCCGGGACAGGGTTTTCAGAGACCCAGTACTTC.

The rearrangement links TRBV7-2 to TRBJ1-2; TRBD1 is a possible D gene (6 bases). V lost 0 bases to trimming and J lost 8 bases, with 7 bases between them. The CDR3 covers 12 residues. Germline lookup yields CDR1 SGHTA and CDR2 FQGNSA. For the CDR3, the DNA is TGTGCCAGCAGCTTAGCAGGGGGAGGCTACACCTTC. The encoded protein is CASSLAGGGYTF.

This clone was seen a single time. The rearrangement links TRBV30 to TRBJ2-2; the D gene is possibly TRBD1 (6 bases). Trimming stripped 0 bases from V and 2 bases from J, with 13 bases between. The CDR3 spans 16 residues. Germline V lookup: CDR1 GTSNPN, CDR2 SVGIG (reference sequence). CDR3 sequence: CAWSVRAGVNTGELFF. CDR3 sequence (DNA): TGTGCCTGGAGTGTCCGGGCAGGGGTTAACACCGGGGAGCTGTTTTTT.

This clone was found once. The chain carries TRBV25-1 and TRBJ1-4, with TRBD1 as a possible D gene (5 bases). Germline loops: CDR1 MGHDK, CDR2 SYGVNS. Between the trimmed V and J ends, which lost 4 bases and 7 bases, there was a span of 16 bases. This CDR3 is 15 amino acids long. CDR3 protein: CASSATTGGSEKLFF. CDR3 sequence (DNA): TGTGCCAGCAGTGCCACGACCGGGGGGAGTGAAAAACTGTTTTTT.

The chain recombines TRBV15 with TRBJ1-3, with D unclear. The V gene's germline CDR1 is LNHNV and CDR2 YYDKDF (reference sequence). Trimming took 1 base from V and 4 from J, leaving 8 bases between them. This CDR3 contains 14 residues. The CDR3 DNA sequence: TGTGCCACCAGCAGAGGAGGGTACGGAAACACCATATATTTT. The encoded protein is CATSRGGYGNTIYF.

The V and J genes are TRBV7-9 and TRBJ1-6; D is ambiguous. From germline, CDR1 is SEHNR and CDR2 FQNEAQ (reference sequence). The CDR3 contains 14 residues. Trimming shortened V by 2 bases and J by 7 bases, and 9 bases separated the two germline ends. For the CDR3, the DNA is TGTGCCAGCAGCTTAATTGGCCCCAATTCACCCCTCCACTTT. It codes for CASSLIGPNSPLHF.

Details on this clone: Other DNA sequences of this sample code for an identical CDR3. J is TRBJ1-2 and V is TRBV5-1; tentatively, D is TRBD1 (5 bases). V was shortened by 0 bases and J by 6 bases, with 6 bases between the two germline ends. CDR3 size: 12 residues. Germline values: CDR1 SGHRS, CDR2 YFSETQ. As DNA, the CDR3 is TGCGCCAGCAGCTTGGGGGGCGATGGCTACACCTTC. Translation gives CASSLGGDGYTF.

The chain uses TRBV15 and TRBJ2-5; D is possibly TRBD1 (6 bases). CDR1 is LNHNV, CDR2 YYDKDF, per germline (reference sequence). The V gene lost 4 bases and the J gene lost 4 bases, with 13 bases spanning the gap. The CDR3 covers 14 residues. The CDR3 nucleotides read TGTGCCACCAGCACAAACCGAGGGGGAGAGACCCAGTACTTC. Translated, it gives CATSTNRGGETQYF.

The chain has TRBV30 and TRBJ2-3, with TRBD2 identical over 9 bases. The CDR3 extends over 14 amino acids. Germline V gene sequence: CDR1 GTSNPN, CDR2 SVGIG (reference sequence). Unmatched junction bases numbered 4, after V lost 6 bases and J lost 0 bases. In DNA, the CDR3 is TGTGCCTGCGCGGGGGGGGCTAGCACAGATACGCAGTATTTT. This gives the protein CACAGGASTDTQYF.

J is TRBJ1-6 and V is TRBV27; D unclear. Trimming removed 7 bases at V and 0 bases at J, with 7 bases between. The CDR3 contains 14 residues. Per germline, CDR1 MNHEY and CDR2 SMNVEV (reference sequence). DNA of the CDR3: TGTGCCAGCACGGGGAGCTCCTATAATTCACCCCTCCACTTT. Translated, it gives CASTGSSYNSPLHF.

The genes are TRBV7-2 and TRBJ1-2; a weak D match, TRBD1 (6 bases). CDR1 is SGHTA and CDR2 is FQGNSA in the germline V gene. Trimming took 2 bases from V and 5 from J, leaving 6 bases between them. The CDR3 consists of 12 residues. CDR3 in amino acids: CASSLQGYGYTF. In DNA, the CDR3 is TGTGCCAGCAGCTTACAGGGGTATGGCTACACCTTC.

The chain recombines TRBV7-2 with TRBJ2-2, with D hard to call. Trimming shortened V by 0 bases and J by 0 bases, and 8 bases separated the two germline ends. Germline CDR1 reads SGHTA; CDR2 reads FQGNSA. The CDR3 has 16 residues. Here the CDR3 reads CASSLAGLSNTGELFF. CDR3 DNA sequence: TGTGCCAGCAGCTTAGCTGGGCTATCGAACACCGGGGAGCTGTTTTTT.

The CDR3 region is CASSFRGQGELGLTGELFF. Here the CDR3 DNA reads TGTGCCAGCAGCTTTCGGGGACAAGGGGAACTCGGCCTCACCGGGGAGCTGTTTTTT. The chain recombines TRBV11-2 with TRBJ2-2, with D tentatively TRBD1 (6 bases). The CDR3 has 19 amino acids. Trimming shortened V by 3 bases and J by 4 bases, and 24 bases separated the two germline ends. The germline gives CDR1 SGHAT, CDR2 FQNNGV.